These 27 T cell receptor beta chains came from one sample sequenced in a study of blood T cell repertoires in COVID-19. The table came from immunoSEQ multiplex PCR; TCRdb's copy has only in-frame clones and leaves some out. In the table there are over 60,000 clones, 82% of which are singletons. The sample consisted of peripheral blood. Every receptor here comes from a human donor in a cohort sampled during active COVID-19.

The chain couples TRBV25-1 to TRBJ2-7, with TRBD1 matching over 10 bases. V was clipped by 4 bases and J by 4 bases; unmatched bases: 7. CDR1 MGHDK and CDR2 SYGVNS come from the germline V gene. The CDR3 is made up of 15 amino acids. Here the CDR3 DNA reads TGTGCCAGCAGTGCCCCGGGGACAGGGGTGTACGAGCAGTACTTC. This gives the protein CASSAPGTGVYEQYF.

This chain uses TRBV7-9 with TRBJ2-5; 7 positions agree with TRBD1. With 6 bases clipped from V and 1 base from J, the junction kept 5 bases outside the gene matches. Germline loops: CDR1 SEHNR, CDR2 FQNEAQ (reference sequence). The CDR3 length is 14 residues. CDR3 loop: CASRRTGVQETQYF. CDR3 nucleotide sequence: TGTGCCAGCAGGAGAACAGGGGTCCAAGAGACCCAGTACTTC.

This clone showed up just once. This sequence joins TRBV7-8 and TRBJ2-7, with a possible D match to TRBD1 (5 bases). V was clipped by 1 base and J by 3 bases, with 13 bases between them. The CDR3 has 15 residues. Germline lookup yields CDR1 SGHVS and CDR2 FQNEAQ. CDR3 DNA sequence: TGTGCCAGCAGCTTAGTGCAGGGTGTAATCTACGAGCAGTACTTC. Protein product: CASSLVQGVIYEQYF.

CDR3 coding DNA: TGTGCCAGCAGCTTGGATTCCGCCGCAGGGATTTTCTACGAGCAGTACTTC. Protein: CASSLDSAAGIFYEQYF. The chain employs TRBV5-4 and TRBJ2-7; the D gene is possibly TRBD1 (5 bases). Germline assignment: CDR1 SGHNT and CDR2 YYREEE (reference sequence). The CDR3 totals 17 residues. V lost 0 bases and J 3 bases, leaving 19 bases between the germline ends.

The rearrangement joins TRBV27 to TRBJ2-3, with D possibly being TRBD2 (6 bases). Germline V gives CDR1 MNHEY, CDR2 SMNVEV (reference sequence). The CDR3 extends over 19 amino acids. Trimming removed 3 bases from V and 2 bases from J, with 24 bases in between. The DNA of the CDR3 is TGTGCCAGCAGTTTGCGGGCGAGGTGGGCGGGGACCGACACAGATACGCAGTATTTT. It specifies CASSLRARWAGTDTDTQYF.

The chain joins TRBV5-4 to TRBJ1-1; 7 nucleotides line up with TRBD1. The CDR3 spans 16 residues. Per the germline V gene, CDR1 is SGHNT and CDR2 is YYREEE (reference sequence). J was trimmed by 3 bases and V by 0 bases; bases with no gene match: 8. The CDR3 spells CASSLDYRDRDTEAFF. The CDR3 DNA sequence: TGTGCCAGCAGCTTGGATTACCGGGACAGAGACACTGAAGCTTTCTTT.

The chain carries TRBV5-4 and TRBJ2-7, with 7 bases lining up with TRBD1. V was clipped by 4 bases and J by 5 bases; unmatched bases: 9. The CDR3 totals 14 residues. Germline V CDR1 and CDR2: SGHNT, YYREEE (reference sequence). This CDR3 reads CASSQTGWPDEQYF. The CDR3 DNA is TGTGCCAGCAGCCAGACAGGGTGGCCCGACGAGCAGTACTTC. The complete variable domain, with remaining parts taken from reference TRBV5-4 and TRBJ2-7, reads ETGVTQSPTHLIKTRGQQVTLRCSSQSGHNTVSWYQQALGQGPQFIFQYYREEENGRGNFPPRFSGLQFPNYSSELNVNALELDDSALYLCASSQTGWPDEQYFGPGTRLTVT.

The V gene is TRBV3-1 (or the pseudogene TRBV3-2), the J gene TRBJ1-1; 9 bases match TRBD1. The germline V gene encodes CDR1 LGHDT and CDR2 YNNKEL (reference sequence). The CDR3 is made up of 17 amino acids. After removal of 4 bases from V and 3 bases from J, the junction contained 12 bases not matched to a gene. The CDR3 sequence: CASSPSPGTGTDTEAFF. The CDR3 nucleotides are TGTGCCAGCAGCCCAAGTCCCGGGACAGGGACGGACACTGAAGCTTTCTTT.

The J gene is TRBJ2-7, the V gene TRBV27; D is unresolved. Germline V gene lookup returns CDR1 MNHEY and CDR2 SMNVEV (reference sequence). V gave up 0 bases and J gave up 1 base, with 19 bases separating them. The CDR3 totals 18 residues. As DNA, the CDR3 is TGTGCCAGCAGTTTATCCCCTCCCCCGCAGAACCCATCCTACGAGCAGTACTTC. Amino acids: CASSLSPPPQNPSYEQYF.

The rearrangement joins TRBV15 to TRBJ1-2, with TRBD1 as a possible D gene (5 bases). The ends were cut back, 0 bases at V and 4 bases at J, with 9 bases in the middle. This CDR3 is 14 amino acids long. Germline values: CDR1 LNHNV, CDR2 YYDKDF (reference sequence). This chain's CDR3 is CATSREKGLYGYTF. The DNA for the CDR3 is TGTGCCACCAGCAGAGAGAAGGGACTCTATGGCTACACCTTC.

The rearrangement joins TRBV5-4 to TRBJ2-7; D is uncertain. This CDR3 is built from 12 residues. The ends were cut back, 5 bases at V and 0 bases at J, with 6 bases in the middle. CDR1 is SGHNT, CDR2 YYREEE, per germline (reference sequence). The CDR3 DNA follows: TGTGCCAGCAGTTCGAGCTCCTACGAGCAGTACTTC. It is translated as CASSSSSYEQYF.

CDR3 bases: TGTGCCAGCAGTTACTCGAGCCGGGGCGAGCAGTACTTC. It codes for CASSYSSRGEQYF. V gene TRBV6-5 combines with J gene TRBJ2-7; TRBD2 is a possible D gene (5 bases). Per germline, CDR1 MNHEY and CDR2 SVGAGI. V lost 0 bases and J lost 6, with 9 bases in between. The CDR3 loop spans 13 amino acids.

The CDR3 protein is CASSISGGSYNSPLHF. The DNA for the CDR3 is TGTGCCAGTAGTATAAGTGGGGGGTCCTATAATTCACCCCTCCACTTT. This rearrangement joins TRBV19 to TRBJ1-6; perhaps TRBD1 as D (5 bases). The germline CDR1 and CDR2 sequences are LNHDA and SQIVND (reference sequence). This CDR3 comprises 16 residues. V was trimmed by 2 bases and J by 1 base, leaving 9 bases between them.

V usage is TRBV7-6 and J usage is TRBJ1-1, with TRBD1 matching over 9 bases. The CDR3 totals 15 residues. V was clipped by 0 bases and J by 5 bases; unmatched bases: 4. Germline CDR1 is SGHVS and CDR2 is FNYEAQ. DNA of the CDR3: TGTGCCAGCAGCTTAGCGGGACAGGGAGATACTGAAGCTTTCTTT. It is translated as CASSLAGQGDTEAFF.

The genes are TRBV19 and TRBJ2-1, with TRBD2 as a possible D gene (5 bases). This CDR3 region has 16 residues. The germline CDR1 and CDR2 sequences are LNHDA and SQIVND (reference sequence). Trimming removed 3 bases at V and 11 bases at J, with 23 bases between. CDR3 DNA: TGTGCCAGTAGTATGGTTCGAGGGTCCTCTTCCCCCCAGCAGTTCTTC. Amino acid sequence: CASSMVRGSSSPQQFF.

This clone showed up just once. This chain connects TRBV20-1 to TRBJ2-7; a weak D match, TRBD1 (5 bases). V gave up 6 bases and J gave up 5 bases, with 11 bases separating them. This CDR3 comprises 11 residues. CDR1 is DFQATT and CDR2 is SNEGSKA in the germline V gene (reference sequence). In DNA form, the CDR3 reads TGCAGTGCCCAGGGTTTCAACGAGCAGTACTTC. This translates into CSAQGFNEQYF.

This chain uses TRBV5-1 with TRBJ2-7; a possible D gene is TRBD2 (6 bases). Germline lookup yields CDR1 SGHRS and CDR2 YFSETQ. The V gene lost 2 bases and the J gene lost 3 bases, with 18 bases spanning the gap. The CDR3 covers 16 residues. The CDR3 sequence is CASSFSIAGLIYEQYF. The CDR3 DNA follows: TGCGCCAGCAGCTTTTCAATTGCGGGACTCATCTACGAGCAGTACTTC.

The chain couples TRBV20-1 to TRBJ1-5; D remains ambiguous. V lost 3 bases, J lost 7 bases, and 13 bases lay in between. Germline loops: CDR1 DFQATT, CDR2 SNEGSKA (reference sequence). There are 13 residues in the CDR3. The CDR3 here is CSASHGPGQPQHF. As DNA, the CDR3 is TGCAGTGCTAGTCACGGGCCGGGGCAGCCCCAGCATTTT.

This rearrangement joins TRBV21-1 to TRBJ2-7; TRBD1 is the table's D call and was not checked against the DNA. TRBV21-1 is a documented pseudogene. This CDR3 spans 16 amino acids. The CDR3 sequence: CASRLRTVWSSYEQYF. The DNA of the CDR3 is TGTGCCAGCAGGCTTCGGACAGTCTGGAGCTCCTACGAGCAGTACTTC.

The rearrangement links TRBV11-2 to TRBJ1-2; a possible D gene is TRBD1 (6 bases). This CDR3 is 13 amino acids long. V was clipped by 5 bases and J by 4 bases, with 11 bases between them. Germline values: CDR1 SGHAT, CDR2 FQNNGV. CDR3 coding DNA: TGTGCCAGCAGCGTGGGGGCGATCTATGGCTACACCTTC. Protein sequence: CASSVGAIYGYTF.

The chain recombines TRBV9 with TRBJ1-4; D possibly corresponds to TRBD1 (5 bases). CDR1 is SGDLS, CDR2 YYNGEE, per germline. Trimming removed 2 bases at V and 5 bases at J, with 13 bases between. The CDR3 consists of 15 residues. This chain's CDR3 is CASSVFQGQNEKLFF. The CDR3 coding sequence is TGTGCCAGCAGCGTCTTTCAGGGTCAAAATGAAAAACTGTTTTTT. Filled out from reference TRBV9 and TRBJ1-4, the complete variable domain reads DSGVTQTPKHLITATGQRVTLRCSPRSGDLSVYWYQQSLDQGLQFLIQYYNGEERAKGNILERFSAQQFPDLHSELNLSSLELGDSALYFCASSVFQGQNEKLFFGSGTQLSVL.

This clone was seen more than once but under ten times. The rearrangement joins TRBV7-8 to TRBJ2-4; 9 bases are a match to TRBD2. This CDR3 has 15 amino acids. Germline V gives CDR1 SGHVS, CDR2 FQNEAQ. J was trimmed by 6 bases and V by 0 bases; bases with no gene match: 3. Written as DNA, the CDR3 is TGTGCCAGCAGCTTAGCGGCGACTAGCGGAAACATTCAGTACTTC. This codes for CASSLAATSGNIQYF.

The chain joins TRBV4-1 to TRBJ1-1; 10 bases fit TRBD1. J was trimmed by 0 bases and V by 0 bases; bases with no gene match: 4. The CDR3 loop spans 17 amino acids. Germline CDR1 is MGHRA and CDR2 is YSYEKL. The CDR3 spells CASSQETGGAVNTEAFF. The CDR3 bases are TGCGCCAGCAGCCAAGAGACAGGGGGCGCGGTGAACACTGAAGCTTTCTTT.

This chain uses TRBV28 with TRBJ2-2; 10 positions match TRBD1. With 2 bases clipped from V and 9 bases from J, the junction kept 9 bases outside the gene matches. The CDR3 is 16 amino acids. CDR1 and CDR2 from the germline V gene are MDHEN and SYDVKM. The CDR3 sequence: CASSLTGTGVIRELFF. The CDR3 DNA follows: TGTGCCAGCAGTTTAACCGGGACAGGGGTGATACGGGAGCTGTTTTTT.

Only a few counts were recorded for this clone. V and J are TRBV6-4 and TRBJ2-6, with D possibly being TRBD1 (5 bases). Germline V gene data show CDR1 as MRHNA and CDR2 as SNTAGT. The CDR3 is made up of 15 amino acids. The V and J ends lost 6 bases and 1 base respectively, with 10 bases between them. For the CDR3, the DNA is TGTGCCAGCAGCCGCGACAGTTCTGGGGCCAACGTCCTGACTTTC. It encodes CASSRDSSGANVLTF.

The chain has TRBV7-9 and TRBJ2-7, with unresolved D. The V end was cut by 5 bases, the J end by 3 bases, with 8 bases between. The CDR3 length is 12 residues. The germline V gene encodes CDR1 SEHNR and CDR2 FQNEAQ (reference sequence). In nucleotides, the CDR3 is TGTGCCAGCAGCCTGGCCCTCTACGAGCAGTACTTC. It translates to CASSLALYEQYF.

The chain has TRBV2 and TRBJ1-4, with no clear D. The CDR3 is made up of 16 amino acids. V lost 5 bases and J 8 bases, leaving 21 bases between the germline ends. The germline CDR1 and CDR2 sequences are SNHLY and FYNNEI. CDR3 residues: CASSPGSGGQGEKLFF. In DNA, the CDR3 is TGTGCCAGCAGTCCGGGGAGTGGAGGCCAAGGCGAAAAACTGTTTTTT.